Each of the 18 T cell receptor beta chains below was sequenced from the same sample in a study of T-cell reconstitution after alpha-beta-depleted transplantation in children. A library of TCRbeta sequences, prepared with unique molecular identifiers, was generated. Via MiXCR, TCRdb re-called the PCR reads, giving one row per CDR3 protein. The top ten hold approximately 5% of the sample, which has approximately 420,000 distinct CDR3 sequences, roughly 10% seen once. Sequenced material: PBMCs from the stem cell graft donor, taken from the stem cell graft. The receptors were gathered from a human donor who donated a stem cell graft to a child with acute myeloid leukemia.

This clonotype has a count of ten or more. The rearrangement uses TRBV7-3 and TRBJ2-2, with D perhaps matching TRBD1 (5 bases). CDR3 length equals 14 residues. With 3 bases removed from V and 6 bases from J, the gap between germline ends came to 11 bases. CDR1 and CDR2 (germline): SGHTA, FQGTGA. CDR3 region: CASSLDIKAGELFF. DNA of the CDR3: TGTGCCAGCAGCTTGGACATTAAGGCCGGGGAGCTGTTTTTT.

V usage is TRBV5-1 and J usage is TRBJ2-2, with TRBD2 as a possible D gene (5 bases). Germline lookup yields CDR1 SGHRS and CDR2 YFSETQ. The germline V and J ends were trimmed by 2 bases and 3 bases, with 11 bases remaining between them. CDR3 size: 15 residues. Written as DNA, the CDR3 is TGCGCCAGCAGCTTCGGTCTAGCCTACACCGGGGAGCTGTTTTTT. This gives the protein CASSFGLAYTGELFF.

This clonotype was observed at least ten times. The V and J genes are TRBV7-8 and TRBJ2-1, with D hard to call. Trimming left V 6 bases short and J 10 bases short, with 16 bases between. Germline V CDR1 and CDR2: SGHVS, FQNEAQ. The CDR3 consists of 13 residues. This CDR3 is CASRLQPAGEQFF. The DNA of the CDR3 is TGTGCCAGCAGACTCCAGCCCGCCGGGGAGCAGTTCTTC.

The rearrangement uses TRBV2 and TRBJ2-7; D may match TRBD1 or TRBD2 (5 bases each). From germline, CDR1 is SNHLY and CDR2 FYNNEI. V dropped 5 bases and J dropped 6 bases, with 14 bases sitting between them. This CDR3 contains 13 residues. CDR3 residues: CASSFRGRAEQYF. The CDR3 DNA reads TGTGCCAGCAGTTTTAGGGGACGGGCCGAGCAGTACTTC.

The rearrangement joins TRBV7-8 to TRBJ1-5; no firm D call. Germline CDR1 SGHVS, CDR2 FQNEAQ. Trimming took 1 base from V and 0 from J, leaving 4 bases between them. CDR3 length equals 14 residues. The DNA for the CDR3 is TGTGCCAGCAGCTTAGACGATAGCAATCAGCCCCAGCATTTT. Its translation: CASSLDDSNQPQHF.

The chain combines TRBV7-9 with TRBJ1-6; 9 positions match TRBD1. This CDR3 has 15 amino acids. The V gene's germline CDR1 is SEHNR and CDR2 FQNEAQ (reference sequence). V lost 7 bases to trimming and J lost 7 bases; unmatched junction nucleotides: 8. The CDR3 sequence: CASTATGTGNSPLHF. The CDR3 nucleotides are TGTGCCAGCACCGCGACCGGGACAGGGAATTCACCCCTCCACTTT.

The CDR3 here is CASSSGTSGRNIQYF. CDR3 nucleotide sequence: TGTGCCAGCAGCTCCGGGACTAGCGGGAGAAACATTCAGTACTTC. This chain links TRBV12-3 or TRBV12-4 with TRBJ2-4; 14 bases map to TRBD2. This CDR3 has 15 residues. The J segment lost 6 bases and the V segment lost 6 bases, leaving 4 bases of the junction unmatched.

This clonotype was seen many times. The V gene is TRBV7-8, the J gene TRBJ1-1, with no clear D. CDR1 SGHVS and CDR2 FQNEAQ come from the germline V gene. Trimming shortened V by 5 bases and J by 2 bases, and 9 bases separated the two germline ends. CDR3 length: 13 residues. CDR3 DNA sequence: TGTGCCAGCAGCCGAACCTTTAACACTGAAGCTTTCTTT. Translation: CASSRTFNTEAFF.

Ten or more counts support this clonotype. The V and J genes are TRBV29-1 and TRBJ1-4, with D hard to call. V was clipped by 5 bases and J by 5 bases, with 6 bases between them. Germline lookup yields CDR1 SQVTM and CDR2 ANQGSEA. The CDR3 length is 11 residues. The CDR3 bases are TGCAGCGTTTCATGGAATGAAAAACTGTTTTTT. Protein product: CSVSWNEKLFF. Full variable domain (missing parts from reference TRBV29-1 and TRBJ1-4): SAVISQKPSRDICQRGTSLTIQCQVDSQVTMMFWYRQQPGQSLTLIATANQGSEATYESGFVIDKFPISRPNLTFSTLTVSNMSPEDSSIYLCSVSWNEKLFFGSGTQLSVL.

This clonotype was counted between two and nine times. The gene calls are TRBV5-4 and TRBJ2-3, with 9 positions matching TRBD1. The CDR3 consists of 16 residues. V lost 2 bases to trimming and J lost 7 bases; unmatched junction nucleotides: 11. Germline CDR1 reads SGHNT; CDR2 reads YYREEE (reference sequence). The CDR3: CASSLPTGGEGNTQYF. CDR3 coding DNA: TGTGCCAGCAGCTTACCAACAGGGGGCGAAGGTAATACGCAGTATTTT. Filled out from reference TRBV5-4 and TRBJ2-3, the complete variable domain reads ETGVTQSPTHLIKTRGQQVTLRCSSQSGHNTVSWYQQALGQGPQFIFQYYREEENGRGNFPPRFSGLQFPNYSSELNVNALELDDSALYLCASSLPTGGEGNTQYFGPGTRLTVL.

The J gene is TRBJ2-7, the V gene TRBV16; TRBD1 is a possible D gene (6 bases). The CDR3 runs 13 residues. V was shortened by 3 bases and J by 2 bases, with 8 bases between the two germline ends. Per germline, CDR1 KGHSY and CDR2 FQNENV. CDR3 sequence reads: CASSHGQTYEQYF. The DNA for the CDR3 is TGTGCCAGCAGCCATGGACAGACCTACGAGCAGTACTTC.

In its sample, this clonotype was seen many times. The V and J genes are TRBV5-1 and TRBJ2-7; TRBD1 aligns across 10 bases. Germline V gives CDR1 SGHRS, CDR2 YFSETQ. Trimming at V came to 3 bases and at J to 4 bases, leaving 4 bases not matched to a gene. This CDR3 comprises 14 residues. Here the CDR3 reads CASSSRQGAYEQYF. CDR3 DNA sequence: TGCGCCAGCAGCTCAAGACAGGGGGCATACGAGCAGTACTTC.

In nucleotides, the CDR3 is TGCAGTGCTAGCCCAGCGGGGGGGCAAGATACGCAGTATTTT. Translated: CSASPAGGQDTQYF. V usage is TRBV20-1 and J usage is TRBJ2-3; 10 nucleotides agree with TRBD2. V lost 3 bases and J lost 5; bases outside the gene matches: 5. Germline V gene sequence: CDR1 DFQATT, CDR2 SNEGSKA (reference sequence). CDR3 length equals 14 residues.

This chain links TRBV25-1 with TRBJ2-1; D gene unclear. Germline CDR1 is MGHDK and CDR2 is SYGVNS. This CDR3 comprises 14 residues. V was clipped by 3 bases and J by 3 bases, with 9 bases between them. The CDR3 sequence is CASSDWAGYNEQFF. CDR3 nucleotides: TGTGCCAGCAGTGATTGGGCAGGCTACAATGAGCAGTTCTTC.

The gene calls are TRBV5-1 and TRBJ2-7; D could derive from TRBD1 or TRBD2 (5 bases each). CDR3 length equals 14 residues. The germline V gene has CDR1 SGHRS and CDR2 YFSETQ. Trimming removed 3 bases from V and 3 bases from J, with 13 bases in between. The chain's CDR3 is CASSSGPTYYEQYF. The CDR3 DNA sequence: TGCGCCAGCAGCTCGGGACCGACTTACTACGAGCAGTACTTC.

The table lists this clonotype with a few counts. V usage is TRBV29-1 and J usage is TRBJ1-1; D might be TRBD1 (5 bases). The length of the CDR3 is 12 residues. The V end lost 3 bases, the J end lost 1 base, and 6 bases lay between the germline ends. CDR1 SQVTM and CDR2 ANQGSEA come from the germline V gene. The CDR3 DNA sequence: TGCAGCGTTGACACAGGGAACACTGAAGCTTTCTTT. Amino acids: CSVDTGNTEAFF.

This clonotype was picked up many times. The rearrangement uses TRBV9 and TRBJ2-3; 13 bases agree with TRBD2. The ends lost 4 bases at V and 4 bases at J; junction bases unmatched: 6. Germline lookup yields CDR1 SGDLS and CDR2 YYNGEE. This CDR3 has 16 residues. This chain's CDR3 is CASSLRTSGSSDTQYF. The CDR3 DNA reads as TGTGCCAGCAGCCTCAGGACTAGCGGGAGCTCAGATACGCAGTATTTT.

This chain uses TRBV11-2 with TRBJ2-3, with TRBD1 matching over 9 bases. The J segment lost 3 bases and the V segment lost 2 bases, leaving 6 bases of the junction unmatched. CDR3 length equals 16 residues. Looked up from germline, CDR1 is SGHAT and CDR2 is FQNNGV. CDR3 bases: TGTGCCAGCAGCTTAAACACAGGGGGCTGGACAGATACGCAGTATTTT. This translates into CASSLNTGGWTDTQYF.